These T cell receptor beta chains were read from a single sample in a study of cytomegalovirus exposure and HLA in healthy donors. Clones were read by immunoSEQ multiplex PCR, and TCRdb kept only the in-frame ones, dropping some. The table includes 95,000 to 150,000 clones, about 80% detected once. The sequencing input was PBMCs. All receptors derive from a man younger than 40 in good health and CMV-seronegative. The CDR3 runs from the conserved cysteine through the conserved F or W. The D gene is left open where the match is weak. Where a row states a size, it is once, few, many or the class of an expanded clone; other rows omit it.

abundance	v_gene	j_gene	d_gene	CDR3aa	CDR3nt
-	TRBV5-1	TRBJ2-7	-	CASSLGGRYEQYF	TGCGCCAGCAGCTTGGGAGGGCGCTACGAGCAGTACTTC
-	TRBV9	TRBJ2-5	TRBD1	CASSAGQGWETQYF	TGTGCCAGCAGCGCCGGACAGGGATGGGAGACCCAGTACTTC
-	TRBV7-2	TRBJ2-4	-	CASSFQGIAKNIQYF	TGTGCCAGCAGCTTTCAGGGGATAGCCAAAAACATTCAGTACTTC
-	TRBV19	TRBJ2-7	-	CASSMGVGDEQYF	TGTGCCAGTAGTATGGGAGTCGGGGACGAGCAGTACTTC
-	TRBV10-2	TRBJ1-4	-	CASSEGTLNEKLFF	TGCGCCAGCAGTGAAGGGACACTTAATGAAAAACTGTTTTTT
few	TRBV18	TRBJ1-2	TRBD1	CASSRNGQGALGYTF	TGTGCCAGCTCTCGGAATGGACAGGGGGCGCTTGGCTACACCTTC
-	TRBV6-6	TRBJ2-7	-	CASSPRDRTYEQYF	TGTGCCAGCAGTCCGCGGGACAGAACCTACGAGCAGTACTTC
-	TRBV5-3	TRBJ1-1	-	CARNNERGEINTEAFF	TGTGCCAGAAACAACGAACGGGGGGAAATCAACACTGAAGCTTTCTTT
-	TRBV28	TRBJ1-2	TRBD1	CASSSTGYGYTF	TGTGCCAGCAGCTCGACAGGGTATGGCTACACCTTC
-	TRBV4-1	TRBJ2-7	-	CASSQVGGNSYEQYF	TGCGCCAGCAGCCAAGTAGGCGGAAACTCCTACGAGCAGTACTTC
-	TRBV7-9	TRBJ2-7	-	CASSYSDQRREQYF	TGTGCCAGCAGTTATTCGGACCAGCGGCGGGAGCAGTACTTC
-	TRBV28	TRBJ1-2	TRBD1	CASSLWSGDRGLEGYTF	TGTGCCAGCAGTTTATGGTCTGGAGACAGGGGGCTAGAGGGCTACACCTTC
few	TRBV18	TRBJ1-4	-	CASSPQQGADEKLFF	TGTGCCAGCTCCCCCCAACAAGGGGCCGATGAAAAACTGTTTTTT
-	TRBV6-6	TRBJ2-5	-	CASSYSGTQETQYF	TGTGCCAGCAGTTACTCCGGGACTCAAGAGACCCAGTACTTC
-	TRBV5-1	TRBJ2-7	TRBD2	CASSWGRGGTYEQYF	TGCGCCAGCAGCTGGGGGCGCGGGGGGACCTACGAGCAGTACTTC
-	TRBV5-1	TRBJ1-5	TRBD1	CASSPGQGLSNQPQHF	TGCGCCAGCAGCCCCGGACAGGGACTTAGCAATCAGCCCCAGCATTTT
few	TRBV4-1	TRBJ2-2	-	CASSLTGQSNTGELFF	TGCGCCAGCAGCCTAACCGGACAGTCGAACACCGGGGAGCTGTTTTTT
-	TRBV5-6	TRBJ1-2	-	CASSLDAGEGYTF	TGTGCCAGCAGCTTGGATGCGGGGGAAGGCTACACCTTC
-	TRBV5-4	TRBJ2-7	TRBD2	CASSLTGGPYEQYF	TGTGCCAGCAGCTTGACGGGGGGGCCATACGAGCAGTACTTC
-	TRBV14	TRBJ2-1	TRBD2	CASSPQPGAGNEQFF	TGTGCCAGCAGCCCGCAACCGGGAGCGGGGAATGAGCAGTTCTTC
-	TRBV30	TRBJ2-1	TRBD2	CAWSVRTSGAVNEQFF	TGTGCCTGGAGTGTACGAACTAGCGGGGCTGTGAATGAGCAGTTCTTC
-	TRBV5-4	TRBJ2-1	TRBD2	CASSFGLEESNEQFF	TGTGCCAGCAGCTTTGGACTAGAGGAGAGCAATGAGCAGTTCTTC
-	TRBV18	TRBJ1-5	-	CASSPFVDQPQHF	TGTGCCAGCTCACCTTTTGTAGATCAGCCCCAGCATTTT
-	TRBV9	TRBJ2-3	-	CASSRGDTQYF	TGTGCCAGCTCCCGGGGGGATACGCAGTATTTT
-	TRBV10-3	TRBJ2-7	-	CATATSSYEQYF	TGTGCCACCGCGACTAGCTCCTACGAGCAGTACTTC
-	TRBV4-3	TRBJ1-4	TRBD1	CASSQEGGRGKKLFF	TGCGCCAGCAGCCAAGAAGGGGGCCGGGGGAAAAAACTGTTTTTT
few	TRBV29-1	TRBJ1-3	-	CSAESGVGNTIYF	TGCAGCGCCGAGTCAGGGGTCGGAAACACCATATATTTT
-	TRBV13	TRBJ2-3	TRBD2	CASSPSGSEDADTQYF	TGTGCCAGCAGCCCTAGCGGGAGCGAGGACGCAGATACGCAGTATTTT
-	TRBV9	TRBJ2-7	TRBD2	CASSVDYASGSYEQYF	TGTGCCAGCAGCGTAGATTACGCTAGCGGGAGCTACGAGCAGTACTTC
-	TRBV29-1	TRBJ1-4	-	CSVVDGGGIGEKLFF	TGCAGCGTTGTGGATGGGGGAGGGATTGGGGAAAAACTGTTTTTT
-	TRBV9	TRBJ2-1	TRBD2	CASSPQGLVSGNEQFF	TGTGCCAGCAGCCCCCAAGGACTAGTATCAGGTAATGAGCAGTTCTTC
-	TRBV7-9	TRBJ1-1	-	CASSPHRAEAFF	TGTGCCAGCAGCCCCCACCGAGCCGAAGCTTTCTTT
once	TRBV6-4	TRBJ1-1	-	CASSDVTRGRYFF	TGTGCCAGCAGTGACGTGACAAGGGGTCGTTATTTCTTT
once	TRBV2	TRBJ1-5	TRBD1	CASSGQGARQPQHF	TGTGCCAGCAGTGGACAGGGGGCACGTCAGCCCCAGCATTTT
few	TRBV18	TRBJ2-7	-	CASSPPRDSSYEQYF	TGTGCCAGCTCACCACCCCGGGACTCCTCCTACGAGCAGTACTTC
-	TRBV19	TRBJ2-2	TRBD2	CASSVLAGGATGELFF	TGTGCCAGTAGTGTCTTAGCGGGAGGGGCCACCGGGGAGCTGTTTTTT
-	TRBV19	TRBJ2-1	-	CASSISTYNEQFF	TGTGCCAGTAGTATATCCACATACAATGAGCAGTTCTTC
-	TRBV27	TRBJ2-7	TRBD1	CASSHWTGNSYEQYF	TGTGCCAGCAGTCACTGGACAGGAAACTCCTACGAGCAGTACTTC
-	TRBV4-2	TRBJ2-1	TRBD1	CASSQVVEGGAQFF	TGTGCCAGCAGCCAAGTGGTAGAAGGGGGCGCTCAGTTCTTC
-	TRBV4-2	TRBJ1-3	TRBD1	CASSQGTGTGNTIYF	TGTGCCAGCAGCCAAGGGACAGGGACTGGAAACACCATATATTTT